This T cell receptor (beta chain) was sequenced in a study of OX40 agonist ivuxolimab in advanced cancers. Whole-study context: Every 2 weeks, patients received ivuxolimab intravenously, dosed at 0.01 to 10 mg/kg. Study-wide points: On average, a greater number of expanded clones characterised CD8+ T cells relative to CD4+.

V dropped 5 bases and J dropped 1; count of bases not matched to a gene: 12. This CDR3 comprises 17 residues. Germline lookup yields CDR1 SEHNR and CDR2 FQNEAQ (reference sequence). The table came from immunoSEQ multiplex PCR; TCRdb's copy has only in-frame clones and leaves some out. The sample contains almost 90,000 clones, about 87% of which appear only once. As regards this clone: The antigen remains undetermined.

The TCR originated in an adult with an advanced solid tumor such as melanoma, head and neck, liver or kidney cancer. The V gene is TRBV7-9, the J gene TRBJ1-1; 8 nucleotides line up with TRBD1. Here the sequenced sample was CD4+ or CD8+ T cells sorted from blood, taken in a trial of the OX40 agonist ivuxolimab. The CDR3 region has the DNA TGTGCCAGCAGCCCAGAGGGGACAGGTGAAGGGAACACTGAAGCTTTCTTT. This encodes CASSPEGTGEGNTEAFF.